This TCR beta chain was retrieved from a study of cytomegalovirus exposure and HLA in healthy donors. Both 60 Vbeta primers and 13 Jbeta primers went into the PCR. This table comes from immunoSEQ multiplex PCR, and its TCRdb copy is limited to in-frame clones, with some not included. The sample comprises roughly 100,000 clones, 75% to 90% of which are singletons, and roughly 6.9% rests with the top ten. The germline V gene encodes CDR1 MNHNS and CDR2 SASEGT. CDR3 size: 12 residues. The ends were cut back, 4 bases at V and 4 bases at J, with 5 bases in the middle. This clone was seen only once. Sequencing used PBMCs. The V and J genes are TRBV6-1 and TRBJ1-3, with D unclear. This clonotype was obtained from a man aged 25 to 40 in good health and CMV-seropositive. CDR3 residues: CASSVTGNTIYF. DNA for the CDR3: TGTGCCAGCAGTGTTACAGGAAACACCATATATTTT.